Following are 30 T cell receptor beta chains from one sample sequenced in a study of somatic mutations in cytotoxic T cells in rheumatoid arthritis. Sequencing was performed with immunoSEQ multiplex PCR; in TCRdb, only in-frame clones are kept and a portion is missing. The table records some 20,000 clones, approximately 71% of them present only once. The sample consisted of CD8+ T cells sorted from blood. The receptors here all came from an adult with rheumatoid arthritis.

The chain recombines TRBV6-5 with TRBJ2-7; maybe TRBD1 (5 bases). Between the trimmed V and J ends, which lost 2 bases and 1 base, there was a span of 9 bases. This CDR3 spans 14 amino acids. CDR1 MNHEY and CDR2 SVGAGI come from the germline V gene. CDR3 sequence (DNA): TGTGCCAGCAGTTACCGACAGTATTCCTACGAGCAGTACTTC. Protein sequence: CASSYRQYSYEQYF.

This sequence joins TRBV19 and TRBJ2-7, with TRBD1 matching over 10 bases. This CDR3 contains 15 residues. Trimming removed 6 bases from V and 4 bases from J; junction bases left unmatched: 9. From germline, CDR1 is LNHDA and CDR2 SQIVND (reference sequence). The CDR3 region has the DNA TGTGCCAGTAGGAACGGGACAGGGGTCCTGTACGAGCAGTACTTC. Translation gives CASRNGTGVLYEQYF.

This clone was recorded a few times. This chain joins TRBV7-9 and TRBJ1-6; D possibly corresponds to TRBD1 (5 bases). V shed 7 bases and J shed 8 bases, with 21 bases lying between them. The CDR3 has 16 residues. The germline V gene has CDR1 SEHNR and CDR2 FQNEAQ (reference sequence). The CDR3 reads CASTSSGGSSDSPLHF. In nucleotides, the CDR3 is TGTGCCAGCACCTCATCCGGGGGTAGTTCGGATTCACCCCTCCACTTT.

The genes are TRBV11-3 and TRBJ2-2, with 7 bases aligning to TRBD1. This CDR3 is 14 amino acids long. In germline, CDR1 is SGHNT, CDR2 YENEEA. V trimming: 5 bases; J trimming: 5 bases; junction bases outside the gene matches: 5. CDR3 sequence (DNA): TGTGCCAGCAGCCCCGGGACAGATACCGGGGAGCTGTTTTTT. Residues: CASSPGTDTGELFF.

The V gene is TRBV2, the J gene TRBJ2-7; 9 positions match TRBD2. Germline V lookup: CDR1 SNHLY, CDR2 FYNNEI. The length of the CDR3 is 14 residues. V was pared by 4 bases and J by 4 bases, with 5 bases of the junction left unmatched. The CDR3 reads CASSAFAGGYEQYF. CDR3 nucleotide sequence: TGTGCCAGCAGTGCTTTCGCGGGGGGGTACGAGCAGTACTTC.

J is TRBJ2-3 and V is TRBV11-2; unclear D gene. Looked up from germline, CDR1 is SGHAT and CDR2 is FQNNGV. With 1 base removed from V and 10 bases from J, the gap between germline ends came to 3 bases. The CDR3 covers 10 residues. The CDR3 DNA sequence: TGTGCCAGCAGCTTAGGGCCGCAGTATTTT. Its protein product is CASSLGPQYF.

This clone has a handful of counts. The chain combines TRBV27 with TRBJ2-7; D not resolved. Looked up from germline, CDR1 is MNHEY and CDR2 is SMNVEV (reference sequence). The CDR3 extends over 11 amino acids. Trimming removed 3 bases at V and 5 bases at J, with 5 bases between. DNA for the CDR3: TGTGCCAGCAGTTTGGTGGACGAGCAGTACTTC. It yields the protein CASSLVDEQYF.

The rearrangement joins TRBV7-2 to TRBJ2-4; D uncertain. The CDR3 covers 16 residues. V was cut by 2 bases and J by 0 bases, with 11 bases left in between. Germline V lookup: CDR1 SGHTA, CDR2 FQGNSA. The CDR3 nucleotides read TGTGCCAGCAGCTTACTGGGCAGCCTAGCCAAAAACATTCAGTACTTC. Its protein product is CASSLLGSLAKNIQYF.

This chain joins TRBV6-5 and TRBJ2-1; tentatively, D is TRBD1 (6 bases). V lost 4 bases to trimming and J lost 4 bases, with 8 bases between them. The CDR3 totals 13 residues. CDR1 and CDR2 (germline): MNHEY, SVGAGI. The CDR3 coding sequence is TGTGCCAGCAGTTCCAGGGGTTACAATGAGCAGTTCTTC. Protein: CASSSRGYNEQFF.

This clone was seen a single time. This chain uses TRBV29-1 with TRBJ2-1; TRBD1 agrees at 11 bases. The CDR3 spans 16 residues. The ends lost 6 bases at V and 0 bases at J; junction bases unmatched: 7. From germline, CDR1 is SQVTM and CDR2 ANQGSEA. For the CDR3, the DNA is TGCAGCGTAGAATGGGACAGGGGGAGCTCCTACAATGAGCAGTTCTTC. Translation: CSVEWDRGSSYNEQFF.

V and J are TRBV18 and TRBJ2-7; 7 nucleotides line up with TRBD1. V lost 4 bases, J lost 1 base, and 7 bases stayed unmatched. This CDR3 contains 15 residues. CDR1 is KGHSH and CDR2 is LQKENI in the germline V gene. CDR3 nucleotide sequence: TGTGCCAGCTCACACCGGGACAGTGTTTCCTACGAGCAGTACTTC. Its protein is CASSHRDSVSYEQYF.

V is TRBV11-2 and J is TRBJ2-2, with D maybe TRBD2 (6 bases). CDR1 is SGHAT and CDR2 is FQNNGV in the germline V gene. V shed 5 bases and J shed 2 bases, with 12 bases lying between them. The CDR3 loop spans 15 amino acids. The CDR3 DNA reads as TGTGCCAGCAGCCCCCGGGACTTCAACACCGGGGAGCTGTTTTTT. This gives the protein CASSPRDFNTGELFF.

This clone was observed a handful of times. The chain uses TRBV7-9 and TRBJ1-5, with 7 bases that match TRBD1. Trimming at V came to 5 bases and at J to 4 bases, leaving 8 bases not matched to a gene. The CDR3 has 15 amino acids. In germline, CDR1 is SEHNR, CDR2 FQNEAQ (reference sequence). CDR3 DNA sequence: TGTGCCAGCAGCCATGGAGGGGGACAGAATCAGCCCCAGCATTTT. This gives the protein CASSHGGGQNQPQHF. Drawing the rest from reference TRBV7-9 and TRBJ1-5, the complete variable domain is DTGVSQNPRHKITKRGQNVTFRCDPISEHNRLYWYRQTLGQGPEFLTYFQNEAQLEKSRLLSDRFSAERPKGSFSTLEIQRTEQGDSAMYLCASSHGGGQNQPQHFGDGTRLSIL.

This clone was seen only a few times. The V call is TRBV28, the J call TRBJ2-7; D uncertain. V was clipped by 8 bases and J by 3 bases, with 2 bases between them. Looked up from germline, CDR1 is MDHEN and CDR2 is SYDVKM. The CDR3 totals 9 residues. CDR3 residues: CASGYEQYF. The CDR3 bases are TGTGCCAGCGGCTACGAGCAGTACTTC.

This CDR3 is CASSWGRGSDTQYF. The CDR3 DNA is TGTGCCAGCAGTTGGGGCAGAGGGTCAGATACGCAGTATTTT. The rearrangement links TRBV6-5 to TRBJ2-3; D may match TRBD1 or TRBD2 (5 bases each). V lost 4 bases to trimming and J lost 4 bases, with 12 bases between them. The CDR3 spans 14 residues. Germline CDR1 and CDR2: MNHEY and SVGAGI.

This sequence joins TRBV7-8 and TRBJ1-1; D unclear. Germline CDR1 is SGHVS and CDR2 is FQNEAQ. The CDR3 covers 11 residues. V lost 5 bases and J 5 bases, leaving 6 bases between the germline ends. The CDR3 nucleotides are TGTGCCAGCAGCAGAGGGACTGAAGCTTTCTTT. Protein sequence: CASSRGTEAFF.

The rearrangement links TRBV6-5 to TRBJ1-1, with D tentatively TRBD1 (6 bases). Germline CDR1 reads MNHEY; CDR2 reads SVGAGI. The CDR3 length is 13 residues. The V end lost 2 bases, the J end lost 5 bases, and 9 bases lay between the germline ends. The DNA of the CDR3 is TGTGCCAGCAGTTACGCAGGGACAACTGAAGCTTTCTTT. It codes for CASSYAGTTEAFF.

The chain combines TRBV4-3 with TRBJ1-1, with D perhaps matching TRBD1 (6 bases). The CDR3 covers 15 residues. Germline V gene lookup returns CDR1 LGHNA and CDR2 YSLEER. V was pared by 4 bases and J by 11 bases, with 23 bases between. CDR3 region: CASSPVGGGLLGAFF. DNA of the CDR3: TGCGCCAGCAGCCCCGTCGGGGGGGGGCTTCTAGGCGCTTTCTTT.

This clone was seen only a few times. The chain has TRBV4-1 and TRBJ1-1; D call uncertain. The CDR3 length is 15 residues. The ends were cut back, 0 bases at V and 0 bases at J, with 8 bases in the middle. CDR1 and CDR2 from the germline V gene are MGHRA and YSYEKL. In nucleotides, the CDR3 is TGCGCCAGCAGCCAAGATCGGACCCTGAACACTGAAGCTTTCTTT. Translation: CASSQDRTLNTEAFF.

The rearrangement links TRBV6-5 to TRBJ1-5, with D unresolved. CDR1 and CDR2 (germline): MNHEY, SVGAGI. The V end lost 6 bases, the J end lost 4 bases, and 10 bases lay between the germline ends. CDR3 length: 13 amino acids. This CDR3 is CASSDLVNQPQHF. The CDR3, as DNA: TGTGCCAGCAGCGATCTCGTTAATCAGCCCCAGCATTTT.

The genes are TRBV4-3 and TRBJ1-2; D is ambiguous. The CDR3 is 14 amino acids. CDR1 and CDR2 from the germline V gene are LGHNA and YSLEER. With 0 bases removed from V and 5 bases from J, the gap between germline ends came to 10 bases. The CDR3 loop is CASSQDVGGYGYTF. Written as DNA, the CDR3 is TGCGCCAGCAGCCAAGACGTGGGCGGGTATGGCTACACCTTC.

This clone was counted between two and nine times. The chain employs TRBV6-5 and TRBJ2-7; D might be TRBD1 (6 bases). The CDR3 runs to 14 residues. Trimming shortened V by 4 bases and J by 7 bases, and 17 bases separated the two germline ends. The germline gives CDR1 MNHEY, CDR2 SVGAGI. The CDR3 DNA sequence: TGTGCCAGCAGTTCGGGACACTTTTCGGGGGAGCAGTACTTC. Encoded protein: CASSSGHFSGEQYF.

This clone was recorded only once. The CDR3 protein is CASSRTGGHNEQFF. The CDR3 nucleotides read TGTGCCAGCAGCCGGACAGGGGGCCACAATGAGCAGTTCTTC. The chain combines TRBV6-5 with TRBJ2-1, with 11 bases identical to TRBD1. Germline V gene data show CDR1 as MNHEY and CDR2 as SVGAGI. The V gene end was trimmed by 6 bases and the J gene end by 5 bases; junction bases not matched to a gene: 3. The CDR3 runs to 14 residues.

The chain employs TRBV7-9 and TRBJ1-5; D gene uncertain. The CDR3 has 14 amino acids. Trimming took off 4 bases at V and 0 bases at J, with 7 bases between the two ends. Germline V gene sequence: CDR1 SEHNR, CDR2 FQNEAQ (reference sequence). Here the CDR3 reads CASSSPVSNQPQHF. The CDR3 DNA sequence: TGTGCCAGCAGCTCTCCAGTTAGCAATCAGCCCCAGCATTTT. The complete variable domain, with remaining parts taken from reference TRBV7-9 and TRBJ1-5, reads DTGVSQNPRHKITKRGQNVTFRCDPISEHNRLYWYRQTLGQGPEFLTYFQNEAQLEKSRLLSDRFSAERPKGSFSTLEIQRTEQGDSAMYLCASSSPVSNQPQHFGDGTRLSIL.

The V gene is TRBV19, the J gene TRBJ2-7, with 9 bases that match TRBD1. CDR3 size: 15 residues. Germline values: CDR1 LNHDA, CDR2 SQIVND (reference sequence). With 7 bases clipped from V and 6 bases from J, the junction kept 13 bases outside the gene matches. The CDR3 here is CASTYGQGTGSEQYF. The CDR3 DNA reads as TGTGCCAGTACCTATGGACAGGGGACGGGATCCGAGCAGTACTTC. The whole variable domain, filled in from reference TRBV19 and TRBJ2-7, reads DGGITQSPKYLFRKEGQNVTLSCEQNLNHDAMYWYRQDPGQGLRLIYYSQIVNDFQKGDIAEGYSVSREKKESFPLTVTSAQKNPTAFYLCASTYGQGTGSEQYFGPGTRLTVT.

The genes are TRBV13 and TRBJ2-3, with D unclear. V was shortened by 8 bases and J by 1 base, with 4 bases between the two germline ends. The CDR3 has 11 residues. Germline V gene sequence: CDR1 PRHDT, CDR2 FYEKMQ (reference sequence). CDR3 sequence: CASEGTDTQYF. The CDR3 coding sequence is TGTGCCAGCGAAGGCACAGATACGCAGTATTTT.

This clone was observed a handful of times. This chain joins TRBV7-8 and TRBJ2-1; 9 bases are a match to TRBD2. The CDR3 runs 15 residues. Losses at the gene ends were 5 bases for V and 2 bases for J; bases not matched to a gene: 4. From germline, CDR1 is SGHVS and CDR2 FQNEAQ. CDR3 nucleotide sequence: TGTGCCAGCAGCCAGCTAGCGGGGCCCTACAATGAGCAGTTCTTC. It is translated as CASSQLAGPYNEQFF.

J is TRBJ2-5 and V is TRBV30, with TRBD2 matching 12 bases. The CDR3 runs to 15 residues. The V gene end was trimmed by 4 bases and the J gene end by 5 bases; junction bases not matched to a gene: 8. Germline CDR1 reads GTSNPN; CDR2 reads SVGIG (reference sequence). The CDR3: CAWNPSGGALETQYF. CDR3 coding DNA: TGTGCCTGGAACCCTAGCGGGGGGGCCTTGGAGACCCAGTACTTC.

The V and J genes are TRBV5-4 and TRBJ2-2; 9 bases line up with TRBD2. The CDR3 sequence is 15 residues long. Per the germline V gene, CDR1 is SGHNT and CDR2 is YYREEE (reference sequence). Trimming removed 1 base from V and 6 bases from J; junction bases left unmatched: 4. As DNA, the CDR3 is TGTGCCAGCAGCTTGACGGGACTAGCAGCCGGGGAGCTGTTTTTT. Its translation: CASSLTGLAAGELFF.

This chain uses TRBV10-3 with TRBJ2-1, with 7 bases identical to TRBD2. Per germline, CDR1 ENHRY and CDR2 SYGVKD. Trimming took 5 bases from V and 9 from J; bases not matched to a gene: 16. The CDR3 covers 16 residues. The CDR3 DNA is TGTGCCATCAGTCCCCCTTCAGCGGGGATATCGGGTGAGCAGTTCTTC. Translated, it gives CAISPPSAGISGEQFF.